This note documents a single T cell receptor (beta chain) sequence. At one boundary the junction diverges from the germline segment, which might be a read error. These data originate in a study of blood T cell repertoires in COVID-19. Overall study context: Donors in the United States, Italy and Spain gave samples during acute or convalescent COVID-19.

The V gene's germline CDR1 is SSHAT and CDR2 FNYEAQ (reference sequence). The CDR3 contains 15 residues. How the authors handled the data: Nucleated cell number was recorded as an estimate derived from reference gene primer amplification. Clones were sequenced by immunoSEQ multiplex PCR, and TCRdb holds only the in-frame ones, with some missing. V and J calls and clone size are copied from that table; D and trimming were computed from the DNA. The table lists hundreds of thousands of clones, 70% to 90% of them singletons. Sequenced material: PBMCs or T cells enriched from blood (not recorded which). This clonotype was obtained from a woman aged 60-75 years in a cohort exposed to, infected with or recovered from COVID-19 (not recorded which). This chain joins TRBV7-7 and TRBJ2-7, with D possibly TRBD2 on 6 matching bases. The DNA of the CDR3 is TGTGCTAGCAGCCAGCGAGCCGGGGGAACCTACGAGCAGTACTTC. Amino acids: CASSQRAGGTYEQYF.